This entry lists 6 T cell receptor beta chains sequenced from one sample in a study of metastatic and nonmetastatic thyroid tumors. With MiXCR, TCRdb reprocessed the PCR reads. The repertoire holds around 45,000 clones, with about 4.2% as singletons. Thyroid surgery took place with no prior treatment in any patient. Material: blood. The source of these receptors is a female donor with papillary thyroid cancer or a benign thyroid nodule (not recorded which). Some clones in this sample may be carry-over from other donors' samples.

This clone was detected ten times or more. V gene TRBV19 combines with J gene TRBJ2-3; 7 bases match TRBD1. The germline gives CDR1 LNHDA, CDR2 SQIVND (reference sequence). CDR3 length: 12 amino acids. Trimming took 5 bases from V and 8 from J; bases not matched to a gene: 4. The CDR3 nucleotides read TGTGCCAGTAGTGTCTCAGGGGGTACGCAGTATTTT. The encoded protein is CASSVSGGTQYF.

At least ten counts were recorded for this clone. This chain joins TRBV9 and TRBJ2-3; 9 positions match TRBD1. Per germline, CDR1 SGDLS and CDR2 YYNGEE. The V segment lost 4 bases and the J segment 3 bases; nucleotides outside the gene matches: 6. The CDR3 runs 15 residues. The CDR3 region has the DNA TGTGCCAGCAGCATTACTGGGACAGGGACAGATACGCAGTATTTT. Protein product: CASSITGTGTDTQYF.

This clone was seen a handful of times. This could be a read error, since a much larger clone is one nucleotide away. Distinct nucleotide sequences in the sample also encode this CDR3. The CDR3, as DNA: TGTGCCATCAGTGAGTCCAGCGGGAGAGGCCGGAGCACAGATACGCAGTATTTT. It specifies CAISESSGRGRSTDTQYF. The rearrangement uses TRBV10-3 and TRBJ2-3; TRBD2 matches 8 bases. The CDR3 covers 18 residues. J lost 0 bases, V lost 0 bases, and 8 bases had no gene match. Germline-derived CDR1 and CDR2 are ENHRY and SYGVKD.

This clone was found a few times. The J gene is TRBJ1-2, the V gene TRBV12-5; D not resolved. Germline V gene sequence: CDR1 LGHNT, CDR2 FRNRAP. This CDR3 contains 17 residues. Trimming removed 1 base from V and 5 bases from J, with 20 bases in between. CDR3 region: CASGLDPWQWVGYGYTF. Written as DNA, the CDR3 is TGTGCTAGTGGTTTGGACCCGTGGCAGTGGGTGGGGTATGGCTACACCTTC.

In this sample, this clone turned up many times. The chain recombines TRBV7-9 with TRBJ1-2; TRBD1 aligns across 7 bases. CDR1 SEHNR and CDR2 FQNEAQ come from the germline V gene (reference sequence). V dropped 3 bases and J dropped 2; count of bases not matched to a gene: 3. This CDR3 contains 14 residues. As DNA, the CDR3 is TGTGCCAGCAGCTTCGGACAGGAGAACTATGGCTACACCTTC. Its translation is CASSFGQENYGYTF.

This clone showed up many times. The rearrangement links TRBV7-8 to TRBJ1-1, with D maybe TRBD1 (5 bases). Trimming cost V 1 base and J 1 base, with 16 bases left between them. Germline V gene sequence: CDR1 SGHVS, CDR2 FQNEAQ. CDR3 size: 17 residues. CDR3 nucleotide sequence: TGTGCCAGCAGCTTAGGTGGTTTGTGGGGGGGGAACACTGAAGCTTTCTTT. Its protein is CASSLGGLWGGNTEAFF.